The 13 T cell receptor beta chains given below trace back to one sample, sequenced in a study of blood T cell repertoires in COVID-19. Data came from immunoSEQ multiplex PCR; TCRdb stores just in-frame clones and leaves some out. This sample has about 270,000 clones, with about 82% found just once. Sequencing was done on a sample of peripheral blood. Source of these receptors: a woman of 80 years or more with COVID-19, enrolled during active disease.

There are a few counts of this clone. The chain links TRBV9 to TRBJ1-2; 9 bases are a match to TRBD1. CDR1 SGDLS and CDR2 YYNGEE come from the germline V gene. V shed 4 bases, J shed 8 bases, and the junction held 12 bases outside the gene matches. The CDR3 has 15 amino acids. CDR3 nucleotides: TGTGCCAGCAGCACCTCGACAGGGGGACTAGGAGGCTACACCTTC. It specifies CASSTSTGGLGGYTF.

This chain joins TRBV10-3 and TRBJ1-2, with 12 bases identical to TRBD1. This CDR3 is 16 amino acids long. Germline values: CDR1 ENHRY, CDR2 SYGVKD. V dropped 7 bases and J dropped 3; count of bases not matched to a gene: 9. The CDR3 here is CAINPGTGGADYGYTF. In DNA form, the CDR3 reads TGTGCCATCAACCCCGGGACAGGGGGCGCCGACTATGGCTACACCTTC.

This chain connects TRBV24-1 to TRBJ2-1, with TRBD1 matching 7 bases. In germline, CDR1 is KGHDR, CDR2 SFDVKD. V lost 3 bases to trimming and J lost 1 base; unmatched junction nucleotides: 5. This CDR3 has 16 amino acids. In nucleotides, the CDR3 is TGTGCCACCAGTGATCCGACAGGGATTTCCTACAATGAGCAGTTCTTC. Translating gives CATSDPTGISYNEQFF.

The V call is TRBV5-4, the J call TRBJ2-5; 9 bases line up with TRBD2. The CDR3 contains 15 residues. V was pared by 2 bases and J by 2 bases, with 4 bases of the junction left unmatched. Germline assignment: CDR1 SGHNT and CDR2 YYREEE (reference sequence). CDR3 bases: TGTGCCAGCAGCTTAACGCTAGCGGGGCAAGAGACCCAGTACTTC. This encodes CASSLTLAGQETQYF.

Concerning this clone: This sample includes further DNA sequences coding for the same CDR3. This rearrangement joins TRBV5-6 to TRBJ2-5, with TRBD1 identical over 7 bases. V was pared by 2 bases and J by 5 bases, with 6 bases of the junction left unmatched. The CDR3 is 14 residues long. Germline-derived CDR1 and CDR2 are SGHDT and YYEEEE. This chain's CDR3 is CASSFRQGQETQYF. The DNA of the CDR3 is TGTGCCAGCAGCTTCAGACAGGGTCAGGAGACCCAGTACTTC.

In this sample, this clone turned up once. V is TRBV28 and J is TRBJ2-7; D may be TRBD2 (5 bases). In germline, CDR1 is MDHEN, CDR2 SYDVKM. The CDR3 is made up of 15 amino acids. V lost 2 bases, J lost 3 bases, and 14 bases lay in between. This chain's CDR3 is CASSLIHHEGYEQYV. DNA of the CDR3: TGTGCCAGCAGTTTAATCCACCACGAGGGCTACGAGCAGTACGTC.

The J gene is TRBJ1-4, the V gene TRBV9, with 7 bases matching TRBD1. The CDR3 has 16 residues. The ends lost 3 bases at V and 0 bases at J; junction bases unmatched: 5. Germline values: CDR1 SGDLS, CDR2 YYNGEE. The CDR3 sequence is CASSDRGQATNEKLFF. In DNA, the CDR3 is TGTGCCAGCAGCGACAGGGGCCAAGCAACTAATGAAAAACTGTTTTTT.

The rearrangement links TRBV28 to TRBJ1-2; TRBD1 matches 8 bases. Germline trimming cut 5 bases from V and 4 bases from J; bases unmatched to any gene: 6. The CDR3 runs to 14 residues. Germline assignment: CDR1 MDHEN and CDR2 SYDVKM. The CDR3 sequence: CASSRDRWGYGYTF. As DNA, the CDR3 is TGTGCCAGCAGTAGGGACAGGTGGGGCTATGGCTACACCTTC.

The chain is built from TRBV10-3 and TRBJ1-2; 10 bases map to TRBD1. V trimming: 2 bases; J trimming: 7 bases; junction bases outside the gene matches: 10. From germline, CDR1 is ENHRY and CDR2 SYGVKD. The CDR3 extends over 16 amino acids. CDR3 sequence reads: CAISETKTGGAGGYTF. The CDR3 DNA follows: TGTGCCATCAGTGAGACCAAGACAGGGGGCGCCGGTGGCTACACCTTC.

The CDR3 DNA is TGTGCCAGCAGCTTTGAGGCAATGTTGAACACTGAAGCTTTCTTT. Translated, it gives CASSFEAMLNTEAFF. The chain joins TRBV5-6 to TRBJ1-1; D unclear. This CDR3 has 15 residues. Trimming took off 2 bases at V and 0 bases at J, with 11 bases between the two ends. The germline V gene encodes CDR1 SGHDT and CDR2 YYEEEE.

The chain joins TRBV6-5 to TRBJ2-5; D is possibly TRBD2 (7 bases). There are 14 residues in the CDR3. Trimming removed 8 bases at V and 7 bases at J, with 20 bases between. CDR1 MNHEY and CDR2 SVGAGI come from the germline V gene. CDR3 in DNA: TGTGCCAGCTTCATGGGGGGGGCGCCTGGGACCCAGTACTTC. Protein: CASFMGGAPGTQYF.

This clone is a singleton in its sample. V and J are TRBV10-1 and TRBJ1-6; TRBD1 matches 9 bases. With 4 bases clipped from V and 7 bases from J, the junction kept 2 bases outside the gene matches. Per the germline V gene, CDR1 is WNHNN and CDR2 is SYGVQD (reference sequence). The CDR3 is 14 amino acids. The CDR3 DNA is TGCGCCAGCAGTGGAGGACAGGGGAATTCACCCCTCCACTTT. Amino acid sequence: CASSGGQGNSPLHF.

This chain uses TRBV4-2 with TRBJ2-7; TRBD2 agrees at 8 bases. Trimming at V came to 4 bases and at J to 2 bases, leaving 4 bases not matched to a gene. CDR3 length: 14 residues. Germline CDR1 LGHNA, CDR2 YNFKEQ. CDR3 sequence: CASSLRGGPYEQYF. DNA of the CDR3: TGTGCCAGCAGCCTACGGGGGGGGCCCTACGAGCAGTACTTC.